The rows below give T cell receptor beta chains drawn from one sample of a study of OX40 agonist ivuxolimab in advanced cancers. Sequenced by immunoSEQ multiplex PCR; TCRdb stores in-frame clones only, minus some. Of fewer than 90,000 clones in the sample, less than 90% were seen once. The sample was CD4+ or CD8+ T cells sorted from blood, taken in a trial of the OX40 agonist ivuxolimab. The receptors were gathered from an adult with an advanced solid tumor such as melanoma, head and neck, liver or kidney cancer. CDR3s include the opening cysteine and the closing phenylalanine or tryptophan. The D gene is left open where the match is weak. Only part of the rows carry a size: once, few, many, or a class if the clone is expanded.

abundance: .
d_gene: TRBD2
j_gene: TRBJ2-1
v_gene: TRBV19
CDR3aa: CASSSGTSGSNEQFF
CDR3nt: TGTGCCAGTAGTTCAGGGACTAGCGGGAGTAATGAGCAGTTCTTC

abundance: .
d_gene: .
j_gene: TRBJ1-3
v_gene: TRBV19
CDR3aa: CASSPRRLGGNTIYF
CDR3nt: TGTGCCAGTAGTCCCCGCAGGCTAGGTGGAAACACCATATATTTT

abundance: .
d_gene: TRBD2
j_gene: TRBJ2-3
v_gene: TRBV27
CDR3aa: CASSAAGGLRTDTQYF
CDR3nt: TGTGCCAGCAGTGCGGCGGGAGGGTTGAGAACAGATACGCAGTATTTT

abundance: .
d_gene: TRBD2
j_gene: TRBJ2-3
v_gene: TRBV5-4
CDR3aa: CASSRGLPPTDTQYF
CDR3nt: TGTGCCAGCAGCAGGGGACTACCACCCACAGATACGCAGTATTTT

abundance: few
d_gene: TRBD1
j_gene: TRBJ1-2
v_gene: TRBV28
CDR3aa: CASSFVYRGGNYGYTF
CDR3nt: TGTGCCAGCAGTTTCGTATACAGGGGAGGTAACTATGGCTACACCTTC

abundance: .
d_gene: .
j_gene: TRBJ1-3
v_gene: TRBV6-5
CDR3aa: CASAPGQGGNTIYF
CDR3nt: TGTGCCAGTGCCCCAGGTCAGGGTGGAAACACCATATATTTT

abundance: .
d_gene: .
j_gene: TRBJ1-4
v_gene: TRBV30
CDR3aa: CAWSGEAVFF
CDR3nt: TGTGCCTGGAGTGGGGAGGCGGTGTTTTTT

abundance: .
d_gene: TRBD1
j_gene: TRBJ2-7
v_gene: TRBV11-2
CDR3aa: CASSLDGQGAREQYF
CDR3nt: TGTGCCAGCAGCTTAGACGGACAGGGGGCGCGAGAGCAGTACTTC

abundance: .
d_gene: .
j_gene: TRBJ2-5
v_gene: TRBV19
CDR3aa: CASSRIDGEETQYF
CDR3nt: TGTGCCAGTAGCCGAATTGACGGAGAAGAGACCCAGTACTTC

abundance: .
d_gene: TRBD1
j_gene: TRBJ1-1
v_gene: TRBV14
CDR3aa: CASSPDRVLTEAFF
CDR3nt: TGTGCCAGCAGCCCAGACAGGGTTTTGACTGAAGCTTTCTTT

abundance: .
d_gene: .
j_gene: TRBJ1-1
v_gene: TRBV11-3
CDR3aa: CASSRTALNTEAFF
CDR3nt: TGTGCCAGCAGCCGGACAGCCCTGAACACTGAAGCTTTCTTT

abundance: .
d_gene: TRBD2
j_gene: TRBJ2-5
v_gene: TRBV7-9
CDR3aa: CASSSGLGQETQYF
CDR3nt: TGTGCCAGCAGCTCGGGACTAGGCCAAGAGACCCAGTACTTC

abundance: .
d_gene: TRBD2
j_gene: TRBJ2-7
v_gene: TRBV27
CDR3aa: CASSLLGLAGEQYF
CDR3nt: TGTGCCAGCAGCCTTCTCGGACTAGCCGGCGAGCAGTACTTC

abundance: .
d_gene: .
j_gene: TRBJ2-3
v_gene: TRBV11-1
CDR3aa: CASSLEGRHTQYF
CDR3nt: TGTGCCAGCAGCTTAGAGGGAAGACATACGCAGTATTTT

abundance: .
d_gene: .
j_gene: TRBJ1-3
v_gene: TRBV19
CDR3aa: CASTLRRDLGGNTIYF
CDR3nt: TGTGCCAGTACGTTACGGCGGGACCTTGGTGGAAACACCATATATTTT

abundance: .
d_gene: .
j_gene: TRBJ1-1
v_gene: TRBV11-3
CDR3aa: CASSLGQGEGEAFF
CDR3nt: TGTGCCAGCAGCTTAGGGCAGGGCGAAGGGGAAGCTTTCTTT

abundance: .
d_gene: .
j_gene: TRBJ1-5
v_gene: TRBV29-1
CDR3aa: CSVRTANQPQHF
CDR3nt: TGCAGCGTCCGGACAGCTAATCAGCCCCAGCATTTT

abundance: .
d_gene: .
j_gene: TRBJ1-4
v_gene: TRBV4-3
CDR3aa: CASSHEGRWDSNEKLFF
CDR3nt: TGCGCCAGCAGCCACGAGGGACGGTGGGACTCCAATGAAAAACTGTTTTTT

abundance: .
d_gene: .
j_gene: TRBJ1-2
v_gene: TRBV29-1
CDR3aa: CSVVSGYYGYTF
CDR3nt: TGCAGCGTTGTGTCGGGGTACTATGGCTACACCTTC

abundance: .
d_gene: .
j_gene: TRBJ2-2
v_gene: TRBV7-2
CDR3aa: CASSSWANTGELFF
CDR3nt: TGTGCCAGCAGCTCCTGGGCCAACACCGGGGAGCTGTTTTTT

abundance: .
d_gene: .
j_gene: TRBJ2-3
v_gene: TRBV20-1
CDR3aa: CSARVGTQYF
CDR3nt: TGCAGTGCTAGAGTGGGTACGCAGTATTTT

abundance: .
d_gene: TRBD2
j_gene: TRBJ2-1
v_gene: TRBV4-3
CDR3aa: CASSQAPSGRAYNEQFF
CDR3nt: TGCGCCAGCAGCCAAGCTCCTAGCGGGAGGGCCTACAATGAGCAGTTCTTC

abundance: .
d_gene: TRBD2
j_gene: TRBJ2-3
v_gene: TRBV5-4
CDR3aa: CASSTGLGAKDTQYF
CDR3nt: TGTGCCAGCAGCACGGGACTAGGGGCCAAGGATACGCAGTATTTT

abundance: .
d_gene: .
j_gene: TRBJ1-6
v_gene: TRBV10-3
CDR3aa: CAISDTFPLSSRRNSPLHF
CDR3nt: TGTGCCATCAGTGATACCTTTCCCCTAAGTAGTAGGAGGAATTCACCCCTCCACTTT

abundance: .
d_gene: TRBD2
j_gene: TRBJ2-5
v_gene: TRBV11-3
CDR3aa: CASSLTGGEQYF
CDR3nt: TGTGCCAGCAGCTTAACGGGGGGAGAGCAGTACTTC

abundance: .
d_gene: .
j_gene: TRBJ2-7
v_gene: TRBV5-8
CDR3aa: CASSLWGYEQYF
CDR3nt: TGTGCCAGCAGCTTATGGGGCTACGAGCAGTACTTC

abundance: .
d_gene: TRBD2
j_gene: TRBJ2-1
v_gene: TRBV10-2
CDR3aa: CASSWTSVAGEQFF
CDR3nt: TGCGCCAGCAGTTGGACTAGCGTCGCCGGTGAGCAGTTCTTC

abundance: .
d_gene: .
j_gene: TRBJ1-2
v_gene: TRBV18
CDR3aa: CASSPQQDSNYGYTF
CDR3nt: TGTGCCAGCTCACCACAACAGGATTCTAACTATGGCTACACCTTC

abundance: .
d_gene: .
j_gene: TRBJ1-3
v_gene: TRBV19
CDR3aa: CASGNGAGNTIYF
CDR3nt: TGTGCCAGTGGAAACGGAGCTGGAAACACCATATATTTT

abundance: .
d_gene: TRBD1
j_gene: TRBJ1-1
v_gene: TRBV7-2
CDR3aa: CASRRDRGYAHF
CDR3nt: TGTGCCAGCAGAAGGGACAGGGGCTACGCCCACTTT

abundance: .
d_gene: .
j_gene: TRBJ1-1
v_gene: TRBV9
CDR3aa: CASNPHGANTEAFF
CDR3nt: TGTGCCAGCAACCCCCACGGGGCGAACACTGAAGCTTTCTTT

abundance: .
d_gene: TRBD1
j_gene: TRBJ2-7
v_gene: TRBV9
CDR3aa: CASSDRQGGYEQYF
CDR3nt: TGTGCCAGCAGCGATAGACAGGGGGGGTACGAGCAGTACTTC

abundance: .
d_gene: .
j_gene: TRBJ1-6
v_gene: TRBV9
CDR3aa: CASSVGQDSPLHF
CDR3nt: TGTGCCAGCAGCGTAGGTCAGGATTCACCCCTCCACTTT

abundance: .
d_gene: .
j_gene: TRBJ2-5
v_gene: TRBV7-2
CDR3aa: CASSLTGAKTQYF
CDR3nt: TGTGCCAGCAGCTTAACCGGGGCGAAGACCCAGTACTTC

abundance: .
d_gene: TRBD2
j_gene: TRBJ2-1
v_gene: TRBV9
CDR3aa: CASSVPGAGLANEQFF
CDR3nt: TGTGCCAGCAGCGTCCCCGGGGCCGGACTAGCCAATGAGCAGTTCTTC

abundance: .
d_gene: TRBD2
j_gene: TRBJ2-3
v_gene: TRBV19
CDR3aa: CASSPSRGGSTDTQYF
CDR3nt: TGTGCCAGTAGCCCCTCCCGGGGGGGCAGCACAGATACGCAGTATTTT

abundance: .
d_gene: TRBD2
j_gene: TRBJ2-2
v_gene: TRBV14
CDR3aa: CASSHHSGANTGELFF
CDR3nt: TGTGCCAGCAGCCACCATAGCGGGGCGAACACCGGGGAGCTGTTTTTT

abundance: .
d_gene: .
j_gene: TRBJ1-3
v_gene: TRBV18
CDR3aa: CASSPPGGLGNTIYF
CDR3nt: TGTGCCAGCTCGCCCCCGGGGGGGCTTGGAAACACCATATATTTT

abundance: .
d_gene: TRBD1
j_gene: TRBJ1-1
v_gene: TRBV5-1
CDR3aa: CASSLDRGRNTEAFF
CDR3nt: TGCGCCAGCAGCCTGGACAGGGGGCGCAACACTGAAGCTTTCTTT

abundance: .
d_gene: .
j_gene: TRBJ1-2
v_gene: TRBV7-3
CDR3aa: CASSLRQGIDYGYTF
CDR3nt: TGTGCCAGCAGCTTAAGGCAGGGCATCGACTATGGCTACACCTTC

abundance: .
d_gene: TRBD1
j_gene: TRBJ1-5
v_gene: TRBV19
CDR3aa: CASSKSRDRVRSNQPQHF
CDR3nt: TGTGCCAGTAGTAAGAGCAGGGACAGGGTAAGGAGCAATCAGCCCCAGCATTTT

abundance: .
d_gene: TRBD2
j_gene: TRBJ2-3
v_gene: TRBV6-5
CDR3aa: CASSYKGGGAGDTQYF
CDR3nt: TGTGCCAGCAGTTACAAAGGCGGGGGGGCCGGAGATACGCAGTATTTT

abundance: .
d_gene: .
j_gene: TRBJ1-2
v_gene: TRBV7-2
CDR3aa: CASSLTGNGYTF
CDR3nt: TGTGCCAGCAGCTTAACGGGGAATGGCTACACCTTC

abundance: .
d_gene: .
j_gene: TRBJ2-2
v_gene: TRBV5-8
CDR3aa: CASSLDKGRTGELFF
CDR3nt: TGTGCCAGCAGCTTGGATAAGGGGCGAACCGGGGAGCTGTTTTTT